The entry below describes one T cell receptor beta chain. Trimming removed 0 bases from V and 1 base from J; junction bases left unmatched: 6. This CDR3 has 17 residues. The V gene's germline CDR1 is MDHEN and CDR2 SYDVKM. These data originate in a study of blood T cell repertoires in COVID-19. Clones were sequenced by immunoSEQ multiplex PCR, and TCRdb holds only the in-frame ones, with some missing. In the table there are some 270,000 clones, 80% to 90% of which are singletons. This study enrolled people aged about 18 to 95 from 24 US geographic areas. The chain uses TRBV28 and TRBJ1-1; 9 bases are shared with TRBD1. The specimen was PBMCs or T cells enriched from blood (not recorded which). This receptor was obtained from a woman aged 45 to 65 who had been exposed to COVID-19. The CDR3 protein is CASSLWGQGRSNTEAFF. CDR3 bases: TGTGCCAGCAGTTTATGGGGACAGGGAAGGTCGAACACTGAAGCTTTCTTT.